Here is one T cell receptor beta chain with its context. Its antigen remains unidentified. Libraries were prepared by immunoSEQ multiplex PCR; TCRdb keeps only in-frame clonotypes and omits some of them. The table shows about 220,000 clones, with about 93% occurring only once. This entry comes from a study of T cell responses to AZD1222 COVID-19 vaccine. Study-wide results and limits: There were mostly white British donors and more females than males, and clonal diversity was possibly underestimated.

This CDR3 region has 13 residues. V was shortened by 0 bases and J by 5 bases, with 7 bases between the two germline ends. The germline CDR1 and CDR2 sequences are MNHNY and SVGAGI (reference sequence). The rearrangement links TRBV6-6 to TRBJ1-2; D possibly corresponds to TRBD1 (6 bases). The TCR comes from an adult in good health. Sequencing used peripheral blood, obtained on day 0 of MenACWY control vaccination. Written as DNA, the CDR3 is TGTGCCAGCAGTTACTCACAGGGATATGGCTACACCTTC. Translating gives CASSYSQGYGYTF.